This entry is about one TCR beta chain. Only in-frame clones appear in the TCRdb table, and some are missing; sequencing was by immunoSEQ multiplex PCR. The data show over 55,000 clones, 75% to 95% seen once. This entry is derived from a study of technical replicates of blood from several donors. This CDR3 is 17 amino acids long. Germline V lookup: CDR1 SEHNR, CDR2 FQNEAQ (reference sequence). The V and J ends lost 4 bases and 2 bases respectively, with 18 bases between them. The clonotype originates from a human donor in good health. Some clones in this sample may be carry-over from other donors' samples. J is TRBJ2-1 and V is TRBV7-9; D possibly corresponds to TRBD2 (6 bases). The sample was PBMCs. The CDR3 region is CASSYPPSDRPYNEQFF. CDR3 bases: TGTGCCAGCAGCTACCCTCCTAGCGACCGACCCTACAATGAGCAGTTCTTC.